This TCR beta chain was observed in a study of blood T cell repertoires in COVID-19. V trimming: 4 bases; J trimming: 5 bases; junction bases outside the gene matches: 9. This CDR3 is built from 14 residues. Germline V gene sequence: CDR1 SGHRS, CDR2 YFSETQ. Sequencing used immunoSEQ multiplex PCR; TCRdb keeps in-frame clones, though not all of them. Of 300,000 or so clones listed, over 75% are singletons. V usage is TRBV5-1 and J usage is TRBJ2-7, with 7 bases that match TRBD1. The receptor was derived from a woman between 50 and 59 years old who had recovered from COVID-19. Material: peripheral blood. The CDR3 nucleotides are TGCGCCAGCAGCCGGGGACAGAATTCCCACGAGCAGTACTTC. It encodes CASSRGQNSHEQYF.